This T cell receptor (beta chain) was captured in a study of T cell responses to AZD1222 COVID-19 vaccine. General study findings and limits: Reportedly, close to half of spike-specific TCRs are directed against unmutated variant regions.

Only in-frame clones appear in the TCRdb table, and some are missing; sequencing was by immunoSEQ multiplex PCR. The sample lists around 120,000 clones, about 88% occurring once. The CDR3 is 16 amino acids. The V and J ends lost 6 bases and 1 base respectively, with 17 bases between them. Germline-derived CDR1 and CDR2 are SEHNR and FQNEAQ (reference sequence). Concerning this clone: What it binds is not known.

This chain uses TRBV7-9 with TRBJ2-3; D is ambiguous. Sequencing used peripheral blood, obtained 28 days after the second AZD1222 dose. This TCR derives from an adult who received the AZD1222 COVID-19 vaccine. Here the CDR3 DNA reads TGTGCCAGCAGTCCCCCCTGGGCAGGCCGCACAGATACGCAGTATTTT. Its protein product is CASSPPWAGRTDTQYF.